A few counts support the clone carrying this TCR beta chain. V lost 3 bases to trimming and J lost 4 bases, with 10 bases between them. The CDR3 sequence is 13 residues long. Germline CDR1 reads DFQATT; CDR2 reads SNEGSKA (reference sequence). This entry is derived from a study of blood T cell repertoires in COVID-19. Across the study: There were acute and convalescent COVID-19 samples, and they came from the United States, Italy and Spain.

Sequencing was performed with immunoSEQ multiplex PCR; in TCRdb, only in-frame clones are kept and a portion is missing. Of some 96,000 clones detected, roughly nine tenths appear once; the ten largest clones hold 10%. Input material: peripheral blood. The sequence came from a man in his fifties with acute or convalescent COVID-19. The chain has TRBV20-1 and TRBJ1-5, with D uncertain. This CDR3 reads CSASEDGNQPQHF. The CDR3 nucleotides read TGCAGTGCTAGTGAAGACGGGAATCAGCCCCAGCATTTT.